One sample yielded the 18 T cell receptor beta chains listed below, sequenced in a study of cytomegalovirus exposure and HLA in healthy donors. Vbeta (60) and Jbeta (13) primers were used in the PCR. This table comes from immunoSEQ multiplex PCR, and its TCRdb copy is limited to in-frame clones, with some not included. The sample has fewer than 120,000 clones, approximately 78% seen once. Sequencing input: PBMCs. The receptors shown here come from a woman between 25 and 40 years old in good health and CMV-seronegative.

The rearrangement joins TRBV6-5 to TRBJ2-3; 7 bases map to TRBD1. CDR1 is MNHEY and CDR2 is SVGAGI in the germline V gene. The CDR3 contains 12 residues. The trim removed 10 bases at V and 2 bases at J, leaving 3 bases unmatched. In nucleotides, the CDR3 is TGTGCCACCGGGACAGTCACAGATACGCAGTATTTT. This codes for CATGTVTDTQYF.

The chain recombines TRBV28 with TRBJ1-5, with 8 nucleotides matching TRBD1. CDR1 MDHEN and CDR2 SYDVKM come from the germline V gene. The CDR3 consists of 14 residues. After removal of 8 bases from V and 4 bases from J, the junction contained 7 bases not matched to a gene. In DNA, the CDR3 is TGTGCCAGCGAAGGACAGGGCTCGAATCAGCCCCAGCATTTT. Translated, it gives CASEGQGSNQPQHF.

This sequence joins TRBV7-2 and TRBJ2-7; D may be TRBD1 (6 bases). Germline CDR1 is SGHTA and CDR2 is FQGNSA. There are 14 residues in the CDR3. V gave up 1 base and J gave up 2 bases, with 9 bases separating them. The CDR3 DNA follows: TGTGCCAGCAGCTTAGTTCACAGGGCCTACGAGCAGTACTTC. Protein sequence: CASSLVHRAYEQYF.

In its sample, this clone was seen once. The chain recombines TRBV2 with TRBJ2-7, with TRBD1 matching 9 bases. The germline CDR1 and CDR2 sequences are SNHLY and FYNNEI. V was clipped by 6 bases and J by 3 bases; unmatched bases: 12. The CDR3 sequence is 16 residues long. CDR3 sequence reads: CASSVAGTGIIYEQYF. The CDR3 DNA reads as TGTGCCAGCAGCGTAGCCGGGACAGGGATTATCTACGAGCAGTACTTC.

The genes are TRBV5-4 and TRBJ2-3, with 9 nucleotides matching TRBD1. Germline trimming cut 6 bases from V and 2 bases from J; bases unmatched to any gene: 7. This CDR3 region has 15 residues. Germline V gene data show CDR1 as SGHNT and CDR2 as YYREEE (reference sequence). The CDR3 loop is CASNLGQGTTDTQYF. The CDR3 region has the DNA TGTGCCAGCAATTTAGGACAGGGGACCACAGATACGCAGTATTTT.

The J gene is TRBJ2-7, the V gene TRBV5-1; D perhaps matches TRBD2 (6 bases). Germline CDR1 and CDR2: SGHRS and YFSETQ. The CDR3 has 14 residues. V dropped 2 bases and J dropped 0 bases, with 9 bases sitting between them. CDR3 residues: CASSLRGTSYEQYF. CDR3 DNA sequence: TGCGCCAGCAGCTTACGGGGGACCTCCTACGAGCAGTACTTC. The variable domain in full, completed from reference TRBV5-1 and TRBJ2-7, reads KAGVTQTPRYLIKTRGQQVTLSCSPISGHRSVSWYQQTPGQGLQFLFEYFSETQRNKGNFPGRFSGRQFSNSRSEMNVSTLELGDSALYLCASSLRGTSYEQYFGPGTRLTVT.

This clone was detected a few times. CDR3 residues: CASSRLAGSYEQYF. CDR3 nucleotides: TGCGCCAGCAGCCGCCTAGCGGGAAGCTACGAGCAGTACTTC. The J gene is TRBJ2-5, the V gene TRBV4-3; 9 bases fit TRBD2. The closer fit of TRBJ2-7 to the DNA end suggests the J call may be wrong. The length of the CDR3 is 14 residues. CDR1 and CDR2 from the germline V gene are LGHNA and YSLEER.

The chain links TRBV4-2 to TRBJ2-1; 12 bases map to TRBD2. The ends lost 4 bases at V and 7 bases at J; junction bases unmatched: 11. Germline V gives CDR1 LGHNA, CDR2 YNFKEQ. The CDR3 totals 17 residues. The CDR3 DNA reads TGTGCCAGCAGCCCGCCGGGACTAGCGGGCCCCTCTAATGAGCAGTTCTTC. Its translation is CASSPPGLAGPSNEQFF.

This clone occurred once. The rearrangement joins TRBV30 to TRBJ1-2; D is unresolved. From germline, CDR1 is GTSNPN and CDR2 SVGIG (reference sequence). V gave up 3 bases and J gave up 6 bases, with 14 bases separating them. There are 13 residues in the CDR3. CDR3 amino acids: CAWSLGLVDGYTF. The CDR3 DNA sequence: TGTGCCTGGAGCCTAGGCTTAGTCGATGGCTACACCTTC.

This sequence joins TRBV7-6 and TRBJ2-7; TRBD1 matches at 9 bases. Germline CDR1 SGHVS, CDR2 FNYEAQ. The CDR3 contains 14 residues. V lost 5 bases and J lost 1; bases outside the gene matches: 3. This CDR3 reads CASSDGTGSYEQYF. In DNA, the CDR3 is TGTGCCAGCAGCGACGGGACAGGGTCCTACGAGCAGTACTTC.

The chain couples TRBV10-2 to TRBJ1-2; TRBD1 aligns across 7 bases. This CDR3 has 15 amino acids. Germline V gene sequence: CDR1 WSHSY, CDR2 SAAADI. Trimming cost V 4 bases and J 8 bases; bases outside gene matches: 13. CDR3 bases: TGCGCCAGCAGTGGATGGGACAGCCTCTCCTTCGGCTACACCTTC. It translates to CASSGWDSLSFGYTF.

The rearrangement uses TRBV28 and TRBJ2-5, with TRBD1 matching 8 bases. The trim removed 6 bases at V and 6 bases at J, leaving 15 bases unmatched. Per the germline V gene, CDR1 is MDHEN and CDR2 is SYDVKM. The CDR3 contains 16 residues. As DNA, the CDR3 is TGTGCCAGCAGCCGATTATCTCGGACAGGGCTCAAGACCCAGTACTTC. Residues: CASSRLSRTGLKTQYF. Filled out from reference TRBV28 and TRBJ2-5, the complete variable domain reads DVKVTQSSRYLVKRTGEKVFLECVQDMDHENMFWYRQDPGLGLRLIYFSYDVKMKEKGDIPEGYSVSREKKERFSLILESASTNQTSMYLCASSRLSRTGLKTQYFGPGTRLLVL.

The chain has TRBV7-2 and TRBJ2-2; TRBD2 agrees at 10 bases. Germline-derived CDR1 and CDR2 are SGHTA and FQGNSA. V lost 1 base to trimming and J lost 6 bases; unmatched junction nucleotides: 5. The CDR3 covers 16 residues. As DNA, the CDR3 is TGTGCCAGCAGCTTAGTTTCGGGACTAGCGTCCGGGGAGCTGTTTTTT. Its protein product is CASSLVSGLASGELFF.

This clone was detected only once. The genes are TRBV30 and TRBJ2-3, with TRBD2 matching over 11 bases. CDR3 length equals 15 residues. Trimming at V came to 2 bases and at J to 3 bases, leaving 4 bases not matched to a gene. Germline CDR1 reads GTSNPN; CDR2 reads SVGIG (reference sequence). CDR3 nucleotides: TGTGCCTGGAGTCTGTGGACTAGCGGGACAGATACGCAGTATTTT. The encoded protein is CAWSLWTSGTDTQYF.

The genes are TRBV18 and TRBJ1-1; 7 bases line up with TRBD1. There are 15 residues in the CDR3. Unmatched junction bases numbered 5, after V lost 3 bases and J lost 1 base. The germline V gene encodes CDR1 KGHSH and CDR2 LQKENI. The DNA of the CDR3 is TGTGCCAGCTCACCCCCCGGGACAGCGAACACTGAAGCTTTCTTT. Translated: CASSPPGTANTEAFF.

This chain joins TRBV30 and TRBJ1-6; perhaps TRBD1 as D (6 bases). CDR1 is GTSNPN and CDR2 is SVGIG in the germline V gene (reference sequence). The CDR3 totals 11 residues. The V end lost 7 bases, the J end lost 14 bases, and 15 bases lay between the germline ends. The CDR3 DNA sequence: TGTGCCTATCTACAGGGAAAAGCCCTCCACTTT. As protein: CAYLQGKALHF.

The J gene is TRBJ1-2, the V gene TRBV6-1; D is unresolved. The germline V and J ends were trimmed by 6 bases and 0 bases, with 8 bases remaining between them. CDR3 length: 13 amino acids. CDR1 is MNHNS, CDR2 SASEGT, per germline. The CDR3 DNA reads TGTGCCAGCAGCCGGGAGGCTAACTATGGCTACACCTTC. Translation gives CASSREANYGYTF.

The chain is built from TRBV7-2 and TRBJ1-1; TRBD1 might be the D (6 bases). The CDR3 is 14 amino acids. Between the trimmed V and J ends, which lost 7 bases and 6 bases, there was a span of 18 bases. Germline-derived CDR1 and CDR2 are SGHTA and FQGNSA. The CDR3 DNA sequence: TGTGCCAGCACTCTCCAGGGGAGGGCCCCTGAAGCTTTCTTT. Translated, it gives CASTLQGRAPEAFF.